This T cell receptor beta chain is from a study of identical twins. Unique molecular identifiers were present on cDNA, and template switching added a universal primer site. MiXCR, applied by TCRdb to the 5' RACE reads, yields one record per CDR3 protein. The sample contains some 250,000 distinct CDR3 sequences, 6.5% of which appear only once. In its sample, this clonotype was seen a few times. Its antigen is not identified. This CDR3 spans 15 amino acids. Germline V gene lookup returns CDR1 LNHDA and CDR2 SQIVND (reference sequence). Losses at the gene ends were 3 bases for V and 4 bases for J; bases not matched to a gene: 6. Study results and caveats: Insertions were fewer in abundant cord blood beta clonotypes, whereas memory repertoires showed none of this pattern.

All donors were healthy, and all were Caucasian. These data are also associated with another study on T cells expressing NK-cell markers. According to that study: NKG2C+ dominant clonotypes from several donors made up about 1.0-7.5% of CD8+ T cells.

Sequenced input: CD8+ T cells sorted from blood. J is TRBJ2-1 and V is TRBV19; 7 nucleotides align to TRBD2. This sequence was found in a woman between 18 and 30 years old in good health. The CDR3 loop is CASSIMAGDYNEQFF. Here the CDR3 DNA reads TGTGCCAGTAGTATTATGGCGGGAGATTACAATGAGCAGTTCTTC.